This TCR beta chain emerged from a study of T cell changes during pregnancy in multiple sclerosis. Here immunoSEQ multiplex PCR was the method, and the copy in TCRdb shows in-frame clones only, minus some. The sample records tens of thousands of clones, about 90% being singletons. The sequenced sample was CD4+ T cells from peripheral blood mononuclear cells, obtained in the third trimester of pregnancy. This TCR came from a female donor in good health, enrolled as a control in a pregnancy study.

CDR3 DNA: TGTGCCAGCAGCCCGGGATTCGGGGAAAAACTGTTTTTT. Translating gives CASSPGFGEKLFF. The gene calls are TRBV6-5 and TRBJ1-4; D is ambiguous. The CDR3 has 13 residues. The V end lost 6 bases, the J end lost 8 bases, and 13 bases lay between the germline ends. Per germline, CDR1 MNHEY and CDR2 SVGAGI.